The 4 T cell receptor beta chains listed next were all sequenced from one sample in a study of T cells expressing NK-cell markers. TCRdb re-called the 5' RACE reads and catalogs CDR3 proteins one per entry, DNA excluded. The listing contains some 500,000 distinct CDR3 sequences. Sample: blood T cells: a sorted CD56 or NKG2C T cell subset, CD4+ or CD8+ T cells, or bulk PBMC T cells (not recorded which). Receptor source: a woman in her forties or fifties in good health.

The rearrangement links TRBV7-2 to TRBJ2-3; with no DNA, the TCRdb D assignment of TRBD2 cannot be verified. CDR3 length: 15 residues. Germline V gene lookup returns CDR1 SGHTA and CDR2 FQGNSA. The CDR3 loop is CASSLTSHSTDTQYF.

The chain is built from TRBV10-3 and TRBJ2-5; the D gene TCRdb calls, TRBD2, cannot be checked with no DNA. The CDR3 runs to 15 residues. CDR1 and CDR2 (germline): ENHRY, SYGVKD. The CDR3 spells CAISGAVGGTETQYF.

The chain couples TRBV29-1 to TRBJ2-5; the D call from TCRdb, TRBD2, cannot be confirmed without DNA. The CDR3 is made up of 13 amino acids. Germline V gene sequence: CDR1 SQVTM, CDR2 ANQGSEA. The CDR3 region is CSVEDRGIETQYF.

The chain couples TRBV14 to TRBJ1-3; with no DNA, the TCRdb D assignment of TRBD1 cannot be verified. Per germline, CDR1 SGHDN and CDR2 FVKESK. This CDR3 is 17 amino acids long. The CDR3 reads CASSHRDSHRSGNTIYF.